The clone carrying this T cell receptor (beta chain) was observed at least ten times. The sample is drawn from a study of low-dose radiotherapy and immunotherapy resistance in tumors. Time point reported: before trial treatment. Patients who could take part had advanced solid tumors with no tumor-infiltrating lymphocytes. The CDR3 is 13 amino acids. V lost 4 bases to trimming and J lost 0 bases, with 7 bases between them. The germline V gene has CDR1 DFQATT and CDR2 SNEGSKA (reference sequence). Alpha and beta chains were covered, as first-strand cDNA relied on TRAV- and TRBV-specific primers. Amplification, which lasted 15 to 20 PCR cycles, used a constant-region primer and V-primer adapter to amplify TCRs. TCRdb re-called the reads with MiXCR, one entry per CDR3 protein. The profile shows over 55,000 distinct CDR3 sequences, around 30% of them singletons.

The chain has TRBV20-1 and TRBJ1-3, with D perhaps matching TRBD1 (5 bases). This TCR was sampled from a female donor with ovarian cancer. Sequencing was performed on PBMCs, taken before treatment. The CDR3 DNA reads TGCAGTGCTACAGGGATCTCTGGAAACACCATATATTTT. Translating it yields CSATGISGNTIYF.